The 20 T cell receptor beta chains presented below share a single source sample, sequenced in a study of T cell responses to AZD1222 COVID-19 vaccine. Generated by immunoSEQ multiplex PCR, the TCRdb table keeps only in-frame clones and is missing some. The data contain under 95,000 clones, 80% to 90% of them seen just once; the ten biggest clones take up over 7.5%. The sequences come from peripheral blood, collected on day 0 of AZD1222 vaccination. These receptors all stem from an adult in good health.

The chain carries TRBV4-1 and TRBJ2-7, with TRBD1 identical over 11 bases. The germline V gene encodes CDR1 MGHRA and CDR2 YSYEKL. This CDR3 spans 15 amino acids. J lost 4 bases, V lost 2 bases, and 4 bases had no gene match. The CDR3 loop reads CASSQPGQGEYEQYF. Here the CDR3 DNA reads TGCGCCAGCAGCCAACCGGGACAGGGGGAATACGAGCAGTACTTC.

This chain connects TRBV6-5 to TRBJ2-7, with TRBD1 matching 8 bases. The V and J ends lost 7 bases and 5 bases, in that order; junction bases with no gene match: 7. Germline V lookup: CDR1 MNHEY, CDR2 SVGAGI. The CDR3 runs to 13 residues. Here the CDR3 DNA reads TGTGCCAGCAAGCAGGGGGCTCGGAACGAGCAGTACTTC. Amino acids: CASKQGARNEQYF.

The chain carries TRBV9 and TRBJ1-6; D gene unclear. This CDR3 region has 13 residues. The V end lost 4 bases, the J end lost 5 bases, and 7 bases lay between the germline ends. The germline V gene has CDR1 SGDLS and CDR2 YYNGEE. CDR3 nucleotide sequence: TGTGCCAGCAGCCCTCGGGATAATTCACCCCTCCACTTT. Translation gives CASSPRDNSPLHF.

This chain uses TRBV7-2 with TRBJ2-3; 7 bases are a match to TRBD2. J gave up 3 bases and V 3 bases, and 6 bases lay outside the gene matches. CDR3 length: 15 amino acids. Germline CDR1 reads SGHTA; CDR2 reads FQGNSA. The CDR3 loop reads CASSLVWRGTDTQYF. CDR3 nucleotides: TGTGCCAGCAGCTTGGTCTGGCGGGGGACAGATACGCAGTATTTT. Combining the CDR3 with reference TRBV7-2 and TRBJ2-3 gives the whole variable domain GAGVSQSPSNKVTEKGKDVELRCDPISGHTALYWYRQSLGQGLEFLIYFQGNSAPDKSGLPSDRFSAERTGGSVSTLTIQRTQQEDSAVYLCASSLVWRGTDTQYFGPGTRLTVL.

The chain recombines TRBV30 with TRBJ2-3, with 10 nucleotides matching TRBD1. The length of the CDR3 is 15 residues. With V trimmed by 5 bases and J by 2 bases, 7 bases remained unmatched. The germline V gene encodes CDR1 GTSNPN and CDR2 SVGIG (reference sequence). The CDR3 is CAWYRDRGTTDTQYF. As DNA, the CDR3 is TGTGCCTGGTATAGGGACAGGGGAACCACAGATACGCAGTATTTT.

The chain couples TRBV5-4 to TRBJ2-1; no definite D call. V was pared by 3 bases and J by 0 bases, with 10 bases between. This CDR3 is 15 amino acids long. Germline assignment: CDR1 SGHNT and CDR2 YYREEE (reference sequence). The CDR3 region is CASSSPASSYNEQFF. The DNA for the CDR3 is TGTGCCAGCAGCTCCCCGGCAAGCTCCTACAATGAGCAGTTCTTC.

The V and J genes are TRBV27 and TRBJ1-5; D uncertain. The CDR3 is 14 amino acids. The V gene's germline CDR1 is MNHEY and CDR2 SMNVEV (reference sequence). The V and J ends lost 5 bases and 4 bases respectively, with 12 bases between them. Written as DNA, the CDR3 is TGTGCCAGCAGTCCTCGTTTAGGGAATCAGCCCCAGCATTTT. Encoded protein: CASSPRLGNQPQHF.

The chain links TRBV12-3 or TRBV12-4 to TRBJ1-5, with D unclear. The CDR3 runs 13 residues. The V gene lost 5 bases and the J gene lost 5 bases, with 10 bases spanning the gap. CDR3 sequence: CASSPLRDQPQHF. CDR3 nucleotides: TGTGCCAGCAGTCCCCTGAGGGATCAGCCCCAGCATTTT.

The chain has TRBV28 and TRBJ2-7; 10 bases line up with TRBD2. The CDR3 has 17 amino acids. V was pared by 4 bases and J by 2 bases, with 11 bases of the junction left unmatched. Germline loops: CDR1 MDHEN, CDR2 SYDVKM. The CDR3: CASSSPLSGRSTYEQYF. The DNA of the CDR3 is TGTGCCAGCAGTTCTCCGCTTAGCGGGAGGTCGACCTACGAGCAGTACTTC. Complete variable domain (other parts from reference TRBV28 and TRBJ2-7): DVKVTQSSRYLVKRTGEKVFLECVQDMDHENMFWYRQDPGLGLRLIYFSYDVKMKEKGDIPEGYSVSREKKERFSLILESASTNQTSMYLCASSSPLSGRSTYEQYFGPGTRLTVT.

This clone was counted a few times. The rearrangement uses TRBV3-1 (or the pseudogene TRBV3-2) and TRBJ2-7; D call uncertain. This CDR3 contains 14 residues. Trimming pared 1 base from V and 3 bases from J, leaving 10 bases between. CDR1 and CDR2 from the germline V gene are LGHDT and YNNKEL (reference sequence). CDR3 loop: CASSQAHGDYEQYF. The CDR3 coding sequence is TGTGCCAGCAGCCAAGCCCACGGTGACTACGAGCAGTACTTC.

CDR3 in DNA: TGTGCCAGCTCACTTGGGACAATTCGCCAAACTGAAGCTTTCTTT. This codes for CASSLGTIRQTEAFF. V and J are TRBV18 and TRBJ1-1, with D perhaps matching TRBD1 (6 bases). Germline V gene sequence: CDR1 KGHSH, CDR2 LQKENI. CDR3 length: 15 residues. Trimming took 4 bases from V and 5 from J, leaving 17 bases between them.

The V gene is TRBV27, the J gene TRBJ1-1, with 7 bases that match TRBD1. In germline, CDR1 is MNHEY, CDR2 SMNVEV (reference sequence). V lost 5 bases to trimming and J lost 0 bases; unmatched junction nucleotides: 9. The CDR3 consists of 16 residues. The CDR3 nucleotides are TGTGCCAGCAGTACAGACAGGGCTCCGATGAACACTGAAGCTTTCTTT. Its protein product is CASSTDRAPMNTEAFF.

J is TRBJ2-3 and V is TRBV28, with D uncertain. The V gene's germline CDR1 is MDHEN and CDR2 SYDVKM. The CDR3 totals 10 residues. The CDR3 DNA follows: TGTATAACTAGCACAGATACGCAGTATTTT. As protein: CITSTDTQYF.

This chain uses TRBV18 with TRBJ2-3; no definite D call. V lost 2 bases and J 0 bases, leaving 6 bases between the germline ends. This CDR3 is 14 amino acids long. Per germline, CDR1 KGHSH and CDR2 LQKENI. CDR3 in DNA: TGTGCCAGCTCACCAACAGACAGCACAGATACGCAGTATTTT. As protein: CASSPTDSTDTQYF.

V and J are TRBV5-1 and TRBJ2-1; no firm D call. Trimming shortened V by 2 bases and J by 0 bases, and 9 bases separated the two germline ends. The CDR3 has 15 amino acids. Germline V CDR1 and CDR2: SGHRS, YFSETQ. CDR3 DNA sequence: TGCGCCAGCAGCTTCACGACCGGCTCCTACAATGAGCAGTTCTTC. It translates to CASSFTTGSYNEQFF.

V gene TRBV7-2 combines with J gene TRBJ2-1; weak D call: TRBD2 (5 bases). CDR3 length: 15 residues. V lost 1 base and J lost 4, with 11 bases in between. Germline V gene lookup returns CDR1 SGHTA and CDR2 FQGNSA. The CDR3 region has the DNA TGTGCCAGCAGCTTAGTAGCTAGCCAATACAATGAGCAGTTCTTC. It codes for CASSLVASQYNEQFF.

This chain connects TRBV7-9 to TRBJ2-5, with TRBD2 matching over 10 bases. V shed 5 bases and J 0 bases; nucleotides not matched to a gene: 3. The CDR3 is made up of 15 amino acids. The germline CDR1 and CDR2 sequences are SEHNR and FQNEAQ (reference sequence). CDR3 nucleotide sequence: TGTGCCAGCAGCACTAGCGGGGCTTACCAAGAGACCCAGTACTTC. The encoded protein is CASSTSGAYQETQYF.

The chain carries TRBV6-5 and TRBJ1-2; 7 bases agree with TRBD1. Trimming took 2 bases from V and 8 from J; bases not matched to a gene: 14. The CDR3 totals 16 residues. From germline, CDR1 is MNHEY and CDR2 SVGAGI. Here the CDR3 reads CASSYASSSGQTGYTF. In DNA, the CDR3 is TGTGCCAGCAGTTACGCCAGTTCATCGGGACAGACAGGCTACACCTTC.

J is TRBJ1-5 and V is TRBV23-1; 10 bases are a match to TRBD1. TRBV23-1 is labeled an ORF, and its function is uncertain. The CDR3 contains 20 residues. V shed 4 bases, J shed 0 bases, and the junction held 15 bases outside the gene matches. DNA for the CDR3: TGCGCCAGCAGTCCAAAAATCCGGGACAGGGGCCCCTATAGCAATCAGCCCCAGCATTTT. Its protein is CASSPKIRDRGPYSNQPQHF.

This chain connects TRBV28 to TRBJ2-2; 11 positions agree with TRBD2. V shed 5 bases and J 3 bases; nucleotides not matched to a gene: 2. The CDR3 runs 15 residues. CDR1 and CDR2 from the germline V gene are MDHEN and SYDVKM. The CDR3 spells CASSLSGRDTGELFF. CDR3 coding DNA: TGTGCCAGCAGTCTTAGCGGGAGGGACACCGGGGAGCTGTTTTTT. The full variable domain, with the rest looked up from reference TRBV28 and TRBJ2-2, is DVKVTQSSRYLVKRTGEKVFLECVQDMDHENMFWYRQDPGLGLRLIYFSYDVKMKEKGDIPEGYSVSREKKERFSLILESASTNQTSMYLCASSLSGRDTGELFFGEGSRLTVL.